Described below is a single T cell receptor (beta chain) sequence and its context. What it binds is not known. Data came from immunoSEQ multiplex PCR; TCRdb stores just in-frame clones and leaves some out. Among 1.5 million to 1.9 million clones listed, 95% to 99% were seen once. These data belong to a study of shared clonotypes between healthy human individuals. Study as a whole: Three men and a couple of women, aged 18 to 49, were donors.

Broader study findings: Sharing of clonotypes among donors was expected to vary with sequencing depth. Rarefaction curves obtained for sorted subsets showed sequencing incomplete despite large depth.

This sequence was found in a man aged 25-40 years in good health. The sequencing sample was made of naive CD4+ T cells sorted from blood. Subset in this sample: CD45RA+ positively selected.

The CDR3 sequence: CASRGDRQGDTIYF. As DNA, the CDR3 is TGCGCCAGCAGAGGGGACCGACAGGGAGACACCATATATTTT. The chain couples TRBV5-1 to TRBJ1-3, with 7 bases fitting TRBD1. This CDR3 spans 14 amino acids. The germline CDR1 and CDR2 sequences are SGHRS and YFSETQ. Trimming cost V 5 bases and J 8 bases; bases outside gene matches: 10.